The 29 T cell receptor beta chains reported below all come from one sample, sequenced in a study of identical twins. TCRdb recomputed calls from the 5' RACE reads with MiXCR, one row per CDR3 protein. The sample comprises more than 650,000 distinct CDR3 sequences, 6% to 6.5% of which are singletons, and 1.5% to 2% rests with the top ten. The specimen was naive T cells sorted from blood. These receptors were collected from a young man in good health.

Many counts were recorded for this clonotype. The chain uses TRBV7-9 and TRBJ1-5; D is ambiguous. V gave up 2 bases and J gave up 5 bases, with 7 bases separating them. The CDR3 has 13 amino acids. Germline V gene data show CDR1 as SEHNR and CDR2 as FQNEAQ (reference sequence). CDR3 in amino acids: CASSLSRDQPQHF. The CDR3 DNA reads TGTGCCAGCAGCTTAAGTCGGGATCAGCCCCAGCATTTT.

This clonotype has ten or more counts. The rearrangement joins TRBV21-1 to TRBJ2-5; the table's TRBD2 call for D was not verified on the DNA. TRBV21-1 is deemed a pseudogene. This CDR3 region has 16 residues. The CDR3 here is CARGSGGRPVRETQYF. The CDR3 DNA sequence: TGTGCCAGGGGGTCTGGCGGGAGACCGGTTCGAGAGACCCAGTACTTC.

In this sample, this clonotype turned up many times. The chain is built from TRBV29-1 and TRBJ2-1, with D unclear. There are 12 residues in the CDR3. Germline-derived CDR1 and CDR2 are SQVTM and ANQGSEA. The ends were cut back, 7 bases at V and 5 bases at J, with 12 bases in the middle. CDR3 sequence reads: CSGAVRDNEQFF. The CDR3 DNA is TGCAGCGGCGCGGTTAGAGACAATGAGCAGTTCTTC.

This sequence joins TRBV5-1 and TRBJ2-1; tentative D call: TRBD2 (5 bases). Trimming took 2 bases from V and 1 from J, leaving 16 bases between them. The CDR3 consists of 17 residues. Germline CDR1 is SGHRS and CDR2 is YFSETQ. This CDR3 is CASSFSRTSPSYNEQFF. As DNA, the CDR3 is TGCGCCAGCAGCTTCTCGAGGACTTCCCCTTCCTACAATGAGCAGTTCTTC.

In its sample, this clonotype was seen many times. The genes are TRBV10-2 and TRBJ2-1; the D call may be TRBD1 or TRBD2 (6 bases each). CDR3 length: 16 amino acids. Germline V gives CDR1 WSHSY, CDR2 SAAADI. V was pared by 6 bases and J by 0 bases, with 15 bases between. CDR3 bases: TGCGCCAGCAGGGGGGGTCGGGGGCACTCCTACAATGAGCAGTTCTTC. Protein: CASRGGRGHSYNEQFF.

This clonotype was found many times. This sequence joins TRBV27 and TRBJ2-7; TRBD2 matches 12 bases. From germline, CDR1 is MNHEY and CDR2 SMNVEV (reference sequence). The CDR3 is 17 amino acids. V lost 9 bases to trimming and J lost 4 bases; unmatched junction nucleotides: 16. The CDR3 loop is CASHPGLAGLGGYEQYF. CDR3 sequence (DNA): TGTGCCAGTCACCCCGGACTAGCGGGATTGGGGGGATACGAGCAGTACTTC.

The J gene is TRBJ2-7, the V gene TRBV10-2; D might be TRBD2 (5 bases). This CDR3 has 13 residues. V was clipped by 7 bases and J by 6 bases, with 16 bases between them. Germline V gives CDR1 WSHSY, CDR2 SAAADI. The CDR3 DNA is TGCGCCAGCATGGGTTTTCTCGGAGGCGAGCAGTACGTC. Translation: CASMGFLGGEQYV.

This clonotype occurred many times. The V gene is TRBV24-1, the J gene TRBJ1-5, with 8 bases fitting TRBD1. Trimming at V came to 3 bases and at J to 3 bases, leaving 6 bases not matched to a gene. From germline, CDR1 is KGHDR and CDR2 SFDVKD. The CDR3 runs to 16 residues. The CDR3 reads CATSDPGQGDNQPQHF. In DNA, the CDR3 is TGTGCCACCAGTGATCCAGGACAGGGCGACAATCAGCCCCAGCATTTT.

The V call is TRBV3-1, the J call TRBJ1-6, with TRBD1 identical over 11 bases. This CDR3 has 15 amino acids. Germline values: CDR1 LGHDT, CDR2 YNNKEL (reference sequence). V trimming: 5 bases; J trimming: 6 bases; junction bases outside the gene matches: 3. CDR3 DNA: TGTGCCAGCAGCGGACAGGGGGCGCTTAATTCACCCCTCCACTTT. Translation: CASSGQGALNSPLHF.

The sample holds many counts of this clonotype. The genes are TRBV11-2 and TRBJ1-2; 7 bases are a match to TRBD1. The CDR3 consists of 15 residues. Trimming at V came to 4 bases and at J to 7 bases, leaving 12 bases not matched to a gene. Germline V gene lookup returns CDR1 SGHAT and CDR2 FQNNGV. The CDR3 is CASSWADRIIGGYTF. DNA of the CDR3: TGTGCCAGCAGCTGGGCGGACAGGATTATCGGTGGCTACACCTTC. The whole variable domain, remainder taken from reference TRBV11-2 and TRBJ1-2, is EAGVAQSPRYKIIEKRQSVAFWCNPISGHATLYWYQQILGQGPKLLIQFQNNGVVDDSQLPKDRFSAERLKGVDSTLKIQPAKLEDSAVYLCASSWADRIIGGYTFGSGTRLTVV.

This clonotype was seen more than once but under ten times. The chain recombines TRBV6-2 or TRBV6-3 with TRBJ2-1; 8 positions match TRBD1. This CDR3 has 18 residues. Unmatched junction bases numbered 17, after V lost 2 bases and J lost 8 bases. The V gene's germline CDR1 is MNHEY and CDR2 SVGEGT. The CDR3 sequence: CASSYSGAWAGGLDEQFF. As DNA, the CDR3 is TGTGCCAGCAGTTACAGTGGCGCTTGGGCAGGGGGCTTGGATGAGCAGTTCTTC.

Only a few counts were recorded for this clonotype. The chain has TRBV5-4 and TRBJ2-2; possible D gene TRBD2, 6 bases. This CDR3 has 13 residues. CDR1 is SGHNT, CDR2 YYREEE, per germline (reference sequence). The V and J ends lost 7 bases and 6 bases respectively, with 13 bases between them. CDR3 loop: CASLEGLAGELFF. As DNA, the CDR3 is TGTGCCAGCCTGGAGGGCCTTGCCGGGGAGCTGTTTTTT.

Many counts were recorded for this clonotype. The chain employs TRBV7-9 and TRBJ2-7; unclear D gene. The germline V and J ends were trimmed by 5 bases and 2 bases, with 7 bases remaining between them. This CDR3 spans 12 amino acids. Germline V gene sequence: CDR1 SEHNR, CDR2 FQNEAQ (reference sequence). The CDR3 DNA sequence: TGTGCCAGCAGCCCCCACCCCTACGAGCAGTACTTC. Translated: CASSPHPYEQYF.

This clonotype was observed at least ten times. The V call is TRBV6-5, the J call TRBJ2-5; D gene uncertain. V lost 0 bases to trimming and J lost 4 bases, with 9 bases between them. Germline V gives CDR1 MNHEY, CDR2 SVGAGI. This CDR3 has 14 residues. The CDR3 spells CASSYSIVGETQYF. The CDR3 nucleotides are TGTGCCAGCAGTTACTCGATTGTAGGAGAGACCCAGTACTTC.

The V and J genes are TRBV20-1 and TRBJ2-1; D perhaps matches TRBD2 (6 bases). The CDR3 consists of 15 residues. Trimming shortened V by 2 bases and J by 7 bases, and 18 bases separated the two germline ends. Germline V gene sequence: CDR1 DFQATT, CDR2 SNEGSKA (reference sequence). CDR3 loop: CSARPSGGRINEQFF. Here the CDR3 DNA reads TGCAGTGCTAGACCGTCTGGGGGGAGGATAAATGAGCAGTTCTTC.

This clonotype showed up many times. The chain has TRBV5-1 and TRBJ2-7, with 8 bases fitting TRBD1. The CDR3 runs 12 residues. Unmatched junction bases numbered 0, after V lost 7 bases and J lost 0 bases. The germline gives CDR1 SGHRS, CDR2 YFSETQ. This CDR3 reads CASGQGSYEQYF. The CDR3 DNA reads TGCGCCAGCGGACAGGGCTCCTACGAGCAGTACTTC.

This clonotype was counted many times. The rearrangement joins TRBV6-1 to TRBJ2-3; D may be TRBD2 (5 bases). The CDR3 runs 15 residues. CDR1 is MNHNS and CDR2 is SASEGT in the germline V gene. V was trimmed by 8 bases and J by 2 bases, leaving 17 bases between them. CDR3 DNA sequence: TGTGCCAGCTCCTCCCAGAGCGGACCCACAGATACGCAGTATTTT. The encoded protein is CASSSQSGPTDTQYF.

This clonotype was seen only a few times. V usage is TRBV4-3 and J usage is TRBJ2-1; 9 nucleotides agree with TRBD2. The CDR3 runs to 18 residues. V trimming: 0 bases; J trimming: 6 bases; junction bases outside the gene matches: 12. Germline V gene sequence: CDR1 LGHNA, CDR2 YSLEER. This CDR3 is CASSQDIAGGPMANEQFF. The CDR3 DNA follows: TGCGCCAGCAGCCAAGATATCGCGGGAGGGCCCATGGCCAATGAGCAGTTCTTC.

This clonotype was seen ten or more times. V gene TRBV29-1 combines with J gene TRBJ2-1, with TRBD2 matching 12 bases. Germline-derived CDR1 and CDR2 are SQVTM and ANQGSEA. CDR3 length: 12 residues. CDR3 region: CSPRTSGTEQFF. The CDR3 region has the DNA TGCAGTCCGAGGACTAGCGGGACTGAGCAGTTCTTC.

This clonotype was counted a few times. CDR3 region: CASQRETQYF. The CDR3 DNA reads as TGTGCCAGCCAGCGGGAGACCCAGTACTTC. The chain employs TRBV3-1 and TRBJ2-5; D perhaps matches TRBD2 (5 bases). Germline V gene lookup returns CDR1 LGHDT and CDR2 YNNKEL (reference sequence). The CDR3 spans 10 residues. V gave up 8 bases and J gave up 5 bases, with 6 bases separating them.

This clonotype appeared many times. The V and J genes are TRBV7-8 and TRBJ2-7; TRBD2 might be the D (5 bases). CDR3 length equals 14 residues. Per germline, CDR1 SGHVS and CDR2 FQNEAQ. With 2 bases removed from V and 3 bases from J, the gap between germline ends came to 11 bases. The CDR3 region is CASSLSGSYYEQYF. CDR3 DNA sequence: TGTGCCAGCAGCTTATCGGGGAGCTACTACGAGCAGTACTTC.

This clonotype was observed at least ten times. This rearrangement joins TRBV15 to TRBJ2-1; D uncertain. The CDR3 has 15 residues. The germline V gene has CDR1 LNHNV and CDR2 YYDKDF (reference sequence). V shed 2 bases and J shed 5 bases, with 13 bases lying between them. The chain's CDR3 is CATSRSFNLNNEQFF. CDR3 in DNA: TGTGCCACCAGCAGATCCTTCAACTTAAACAATGAGCAGTTCTTC.

In this sample, this clonotype turned up many times. CDR3 in DNA: TGCAGCGTTTGGCGGGAGGGCGAGCAGTACTTC. Translated: CSVWREGEQYF. The genes are TRBV29-1 and TRBJ2-7; 9 bases are a match to TRBD2. Trimming removed 5 bases from V and 6 bases from J; junction bases left unmatched: 2. Germline V gene data show CDR1 as SQVTM and CDR2 as ANQGSEA. The CDR3 has 11 amino acids.

This clonotype was observed many times. The rearrangement joins TRBV20-1 to TRBJ2-1; D not certain. The V end lost 4 bases, the J end lost 5 bases, and 12 bases lay between the germline ends. Germline V gene sequence: CDR1 DFQATT, CDR2 SNEGSKA (reference sequence). The CDR3 totals 13 residues. The chain's CDR3 is CSAKLVVHNEQFF. The CDR3 nucleotides are TGCAGTGCTAAGTTAGTGGTACACAATGAGCAGTTCTTC.

The rearrangement joins TRBV27 to TRBJ2-7, with 10 positions matching TRBD2. CDR3 length: 16 amino acids. The J segment lost 2 bases and the V segment lost 2 bases, leaving 6 bases of the junction unmatched. The germline CDR1 and CDR2 sequences are MNHEY and SMNVEV (reference sequence). The CDR3 region has the DNA TGTGCCAGCAGTTTACGGGTAACTAGCGGGGCCTACGAGCAGTACTTC. Protein sequence: CASSLRVTSGAYEQYF.

This clonotype was seen ten or more times. This chain links TRBV5-1 with TRBJ2-1, with 8 bases identical to TRBD2. Germline assignment: CDR1 SGHRS and CDR2 YFSETQ. Trimming cost V 2 bases and J 0 bases; bases outside gene matches: 4. The CDR3 is 16 residues long. This CDR3 is CASSFRAGASYNEQFF. CDR3 DNA: TGCGCCAGCAGCTTCCGAGCGGGAGCCTCCTACAATGAGCAGTTCTTC. Filled out from reference TRBV5-1 and TRBJ2-1, the complete variable domain reads KAGVTQTPRYLIKTRGQQVTLSCSPISGHRSVSWYQQTPGQGLQFLFEYFSETQRNKGNFPGRFSGRQFSNSRSEMNVSTLELGDSALYLCASSFRAGASYNEQFFGPGTRLTVL.

This clonotype was counted ten times or more. The chain is built from TRBV7-6 and TRBJ2-1, with 12 nucleotides matching TRBD2. CDR1 is SGHVS, CDR2 FNYEAQ, per germline. J was trimmed by 6 bases and V by 5 bases; bases with no gene match: 8. The CDR3 loop spans 16 amino acids. The CDR3 reads CASSRPGLAGGNEQFF. The DNA for the CDR3 is TGTGCCAGCAGCCGGCCGGGACTAGCGGGTGGCAATGAGCAGTTCTTC.

This clonotype came up many times. V gene TRBV7-2 combines with J gene TRBJ2-7; no reliable D call. The V end lost 2 bases, the J end lost 4 bases, and 15 bases lay between the germline ends. The CDR3 loop spans 15 amino acids. Germline loops: CDR1 SGHTA, CDR2 FQGNSA. CDR3 DNA sequence: TGTGCCAGCAGCTTAAAGGGAACGGTGATATACGAGCAGTACTTC. This encodes CASSLKGTVIYEQYF.

This clonotype was seen repeatedly, ten times or more. This rearrangement joins TRBV4-3 to TRBJ2-1, with D tentatively TRBD1 (6 bases). The CDR3 contains 17 residues. In germline, CDR1 is LGHNA, CDR2 YSLEER. Trimming cost V 0 bases and J 4 bases, with 16 bases left between them. The CDR3 coding sequence is TGCGCCAGCAGCCAAGATCAGCCAGGGGTGGGATACAATGAGCAGTTCTTC. It is translated as CASSQDQPGVGYNEQFF.